This TCR beta chain stems from a study of siplizumab effects on memory and regulatory T cells (dated by TCRdb to about 2019). At the level of the whole study: The study examined how the anti-CD2 antibody siplizumab affects alloreactive T-cell subsets in allogeneic mixed lymphocyte reactions built from human PBMCs.

The CDR3, from cysteine to phenylalanine, totals 11 residues. Only the CDR3 DNA is retained, 33 bases long and in frame from the first base. The V and J ends are trimmed by 4 bases and 2 bases, leaving 2 bases between them. The germline V gene (reference sequence) yields SGHNT for CDR1 and YYREEE for CDR2. Findings and caveats that apply to the study as a whole: The suppressive function of proliferating Tregs from siplizumab cultures was not functionally confirmed. The cumulative frequency of alloreactive sequences that could be traced back to unstimulated CD4+ memory T cells was significantly reduced by siplizumab. Among mappable alloreactive CD4+ clones, the Treg-derived fraction averaged approximately 72% with siplizumab versus 25% to 30% in control reactions. Sequences below about 10^-5 frequency were poorly captured, so only a minor fraction of alloreactive clones could be mapped to unstimulated subsets. Compared with memory T cells, unstimulated naive T cells appeared more diverse, and naive cells seemed to make a substantial contribution to the alloresponse. About 75-96% of proliferating CD4+ or CD8+ clones could not be given a naive or memory phenotype.

Sorted unstimulated T cells and proliferating T cells recovered from mixed lymphocyte reactions underwent TCRbeta CDR3 sequencing. Fresh whole blood from 9 to 11 HLA-typed healthy donors was used to isolate PBMCs. Turning to this clone: Its antigen specificity is not known. No base qualities exist here, and no much larger clone lies one base off it.

Library prep was done by the immunoSEQ multiplex PCR assay. Roughly 10^5 TCR templates per sample were assayed on the deep sequencing platform. Genomic DNA extracted from sorted T cells was used for TCRbeta CDR3 sequencing. In the source study's methods: The R programming language was used for clonal analysis of the TCRbeta CDR3 data. Unstimulated samples were compared with post-reaction CFSE-low samples to define alloreactive CD4+ and CD8+ clones. Regulatory or non-regulatory origin was assigned to alloreactive CD4+ clones by matching of sequences to sorted unstimulated Treg and non-Treg repertoires. TCRdb retrieved this table from immuneACCESS and kept in-frame rearrangements only. Not all clones are present; in checked studies, unresolved V genes account for under half, and no reason is known for the remainder. V and J calls plus clone size are reproduced from that table; the DNA served to infer D and trimming. The sample yields some 90,000 clones; just under 90% were counted once. The top ten hold about 16% of the sample.

The material sequenced was CD4+ T cells sorted from blood. The sequence came from a human donor in good health. Recombination linked TRBV5-4 to TRBJ2-3; no D segment can be confidently identified. The CDR3 sequence is CASSLTDTQYF. The base sequence is TGTGCCAGCAGCCTCACAGATACGCAGTATTTT.